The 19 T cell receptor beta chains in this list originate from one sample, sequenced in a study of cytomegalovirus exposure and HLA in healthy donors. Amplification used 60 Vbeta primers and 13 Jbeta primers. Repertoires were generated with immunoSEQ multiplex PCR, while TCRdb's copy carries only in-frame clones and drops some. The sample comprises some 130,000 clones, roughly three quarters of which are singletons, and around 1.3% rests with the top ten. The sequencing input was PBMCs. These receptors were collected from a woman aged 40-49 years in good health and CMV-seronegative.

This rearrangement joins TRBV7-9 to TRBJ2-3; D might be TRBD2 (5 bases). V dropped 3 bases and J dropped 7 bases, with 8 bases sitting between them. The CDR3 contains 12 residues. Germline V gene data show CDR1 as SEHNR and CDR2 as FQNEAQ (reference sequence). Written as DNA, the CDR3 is TGTGCCAGCAGCTTGGAGGCCCATACGCAGTATTTT. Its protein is CASSLEAHTQYF.

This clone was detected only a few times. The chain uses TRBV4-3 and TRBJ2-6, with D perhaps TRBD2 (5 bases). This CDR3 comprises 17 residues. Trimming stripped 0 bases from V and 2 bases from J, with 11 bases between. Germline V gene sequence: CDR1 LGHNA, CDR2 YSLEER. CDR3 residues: CASSQDIIGTGANVLTF. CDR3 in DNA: TGCGCCAGCAGCCAAGACATTATCGGGACTGGGGCCAACGTCCTGACTTTC.

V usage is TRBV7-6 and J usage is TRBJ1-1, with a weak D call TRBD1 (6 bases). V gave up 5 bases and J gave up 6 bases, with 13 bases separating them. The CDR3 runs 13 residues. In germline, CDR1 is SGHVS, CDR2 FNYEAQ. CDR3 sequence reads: CASSRSGGPEAFF. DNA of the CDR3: TGTGCCAGCAGCCGGTCCGGGGGGCCTGAAGCTTTCTTT. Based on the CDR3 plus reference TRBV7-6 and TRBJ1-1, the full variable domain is GAGVSQSPRYKVTKRGQDVALRCDPISGHVSLYWYRQALGQGPEFLTYFNYEAQQDKSGLPNDRFSAERPEGSISTLTIQRTEQRDSAMYRCASSRSGGPEAFFGQGTRLTVV.

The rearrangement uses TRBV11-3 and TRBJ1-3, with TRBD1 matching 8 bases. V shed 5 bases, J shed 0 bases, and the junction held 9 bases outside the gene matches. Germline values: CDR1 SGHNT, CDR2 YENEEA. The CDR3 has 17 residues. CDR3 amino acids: CASSPGTGESSGNTIYF. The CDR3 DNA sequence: TGTGCCAGCAGCCCCGGGACAGGCGAAAGCTCTGGAAACACCATATATTTT. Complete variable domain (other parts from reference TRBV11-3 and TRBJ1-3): EAGVVQSPRYKIIEKKQPVAFWCNPISGHNTLYWYLQNLGQGPELLIRYENEEAVDDSQLPKDRFSAERLKGVDSTLKIQPAELGDSAVYLCASSPGTGESSGNTIYFGEGSWLTVV.

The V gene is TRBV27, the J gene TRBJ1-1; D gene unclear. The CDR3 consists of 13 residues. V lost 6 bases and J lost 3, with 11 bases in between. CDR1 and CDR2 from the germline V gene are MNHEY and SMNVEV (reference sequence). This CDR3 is CASSPSRDTEAFF. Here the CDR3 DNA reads TGTGCCAGCAGCCCCAGTCGTGACACTGAAGCTTTCTTT.

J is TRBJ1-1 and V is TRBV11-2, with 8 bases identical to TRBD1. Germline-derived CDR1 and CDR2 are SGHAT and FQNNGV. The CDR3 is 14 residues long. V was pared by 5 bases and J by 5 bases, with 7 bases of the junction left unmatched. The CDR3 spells CASSLRTGSTEAFF. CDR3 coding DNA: TGTGCCAGCAGCCTACGGACAGGGAGTACTGAAGCTTTCTTT.

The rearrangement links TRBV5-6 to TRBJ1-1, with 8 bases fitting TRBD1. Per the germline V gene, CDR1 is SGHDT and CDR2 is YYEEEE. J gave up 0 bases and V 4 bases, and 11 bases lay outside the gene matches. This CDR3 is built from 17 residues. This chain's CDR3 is CASSPRSGGRVNTEAFF. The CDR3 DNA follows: TGTGCCAGCAGCCCCCGGTCAGGGGGCCGAGTGAACACTGAAGCTTTCTTT. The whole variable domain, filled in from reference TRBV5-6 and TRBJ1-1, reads DAGVTQSPTHLIKTRGQQVTLRCSPKSGHDTVSWYQQALGQGPQFIFQYYEEEERQRGNFPDRFSGHQFPNYSSELNVNALLLGDSALYLCASSPRSGGRVNTEAFFGQGTRLTVV.

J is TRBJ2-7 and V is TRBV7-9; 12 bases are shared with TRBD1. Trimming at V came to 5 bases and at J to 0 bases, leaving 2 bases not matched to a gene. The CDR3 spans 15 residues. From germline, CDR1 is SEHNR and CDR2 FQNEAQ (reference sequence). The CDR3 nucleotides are TGTGCCAGCAGCATGGGACAGGGGGCCTCCTACGAGCAGTACTTC. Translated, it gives CASSMGQGASYEQYF.

The CDR3 nucleotides are TGTGCCAGCAGTGAAATGGGGGGGCAAACTGAAGCTTTCTTT. Translated: CASSEMGGQTEAFF. This chain links TRBV2 with TRBJ1-1; perhaps TRBD1 as D (6 bases). Germline lookup yields CDR1 SNHLY and CDR2 FYNNEI. V was pared by 2 bases and J by 5 bases, with 12 bases between. CDR3 length: 14 residues.

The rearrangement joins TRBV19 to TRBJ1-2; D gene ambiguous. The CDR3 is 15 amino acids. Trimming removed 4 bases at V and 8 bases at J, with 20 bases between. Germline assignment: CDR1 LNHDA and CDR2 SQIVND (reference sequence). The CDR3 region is CASSTYGLTDSGYTF. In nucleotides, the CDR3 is TGTGCCAGTAGTACGTACGGCCTCACCGACTCAGGCTACACCTTC. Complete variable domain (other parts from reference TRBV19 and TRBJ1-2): DGGITQSPKYLFRKEGQNVTLSCEQNLNHDAMYWYRQDPGQGLRLIYYSQIVNDFQKGDIAEGYSVSREKKESFPLTVTSAQKNPTAFYLCASSTYGLTDSGYTFGSGTRLTVV.

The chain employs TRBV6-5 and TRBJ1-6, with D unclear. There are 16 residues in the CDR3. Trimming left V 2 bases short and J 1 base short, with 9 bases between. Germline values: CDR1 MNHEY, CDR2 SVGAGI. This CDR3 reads CASSYDPVSYNSPLHF. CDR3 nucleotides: TGTGCCAGCAGTTACGATCCGGTTTCCTATAATTCACCCCTCCACTTT.

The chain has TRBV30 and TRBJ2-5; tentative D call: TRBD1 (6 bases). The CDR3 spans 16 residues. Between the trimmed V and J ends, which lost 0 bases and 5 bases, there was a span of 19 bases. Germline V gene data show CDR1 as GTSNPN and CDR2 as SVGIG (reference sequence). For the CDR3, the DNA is TGTGCCTGGAGTGTAGGGTGGGCAGGCCAGGGGGAGACCCAGTACTTC. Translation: CAWSVGWAGQGETQYF.

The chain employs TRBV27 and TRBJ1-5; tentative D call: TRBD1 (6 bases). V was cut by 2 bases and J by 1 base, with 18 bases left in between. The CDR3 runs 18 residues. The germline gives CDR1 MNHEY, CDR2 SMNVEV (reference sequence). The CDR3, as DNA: TGTGCCAGCAGTTTAGGACTCAACAGGGCGGTGAGCAATCAGCCCCAGCATTTT. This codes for CASSLGLNRAVSNQPQHF.

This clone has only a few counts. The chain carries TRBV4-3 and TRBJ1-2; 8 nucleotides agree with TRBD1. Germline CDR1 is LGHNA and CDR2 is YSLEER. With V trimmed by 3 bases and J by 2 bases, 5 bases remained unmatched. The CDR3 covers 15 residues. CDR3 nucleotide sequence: TGCGCCAGCAGCCACCGGGACAGGATGAACTATGGCTACACCTTC. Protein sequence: CASSHRDRMNYGYTF.

The CDR3 loop reads CASSLAPLSRNTIYF. The DNA for the CDR3 is TGTGCCAGCAGCTTAGCCCCTCTTTCCAGGAACACCATATATTTT. This rearrangement joins TRBV7-2 to TRBJ1-3; unclear D gene. Trimming took 0 bases from V and 7 from J, leaving 13 bases between them. CDR3 length: 15 residues. The germline gives CDR1 SGHTA, CDR2 FQGNSA.

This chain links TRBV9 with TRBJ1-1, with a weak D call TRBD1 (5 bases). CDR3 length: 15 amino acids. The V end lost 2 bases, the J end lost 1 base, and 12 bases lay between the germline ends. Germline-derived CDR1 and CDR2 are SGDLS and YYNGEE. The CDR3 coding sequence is TGTGCCAGCAGCGTGGGGCCTCCGGGGAACACTGAAGCTTTCTTT. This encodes CASSVGPPGNTEAFF.

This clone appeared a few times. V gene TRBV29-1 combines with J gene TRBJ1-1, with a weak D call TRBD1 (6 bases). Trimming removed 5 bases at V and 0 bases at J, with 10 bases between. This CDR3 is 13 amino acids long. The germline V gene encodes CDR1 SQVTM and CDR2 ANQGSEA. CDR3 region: CSVSGQMNTEAFF. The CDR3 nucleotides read TGCAGCGTTTCTGGACAGATGAACACTGAAGCTTTCTTT.

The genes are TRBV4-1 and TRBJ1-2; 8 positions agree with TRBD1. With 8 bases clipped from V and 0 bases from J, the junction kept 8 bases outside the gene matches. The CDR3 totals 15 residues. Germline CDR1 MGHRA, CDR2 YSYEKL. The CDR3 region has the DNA TGCGCCAGCGGGACAGGTATCTTAGCTAACTATGGCTACACCTTC. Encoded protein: CASGTGILANYGYTF.

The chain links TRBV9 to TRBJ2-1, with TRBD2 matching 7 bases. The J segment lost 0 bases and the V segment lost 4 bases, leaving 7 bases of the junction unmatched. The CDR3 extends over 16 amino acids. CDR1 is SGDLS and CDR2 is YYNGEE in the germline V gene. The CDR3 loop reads CASSPHRTSSYNEQFF. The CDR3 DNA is TGTGCCAGCAGCCCCCATCGGACTAGCTCCTACAATGAGCAGTTCTTC.